The 23 T cell receptor beta chains listed next were all sequenced from one sample in a study of cytomegalovirus exposure and HLA in healthy donors. The PCR contained 60 Vbeta and 13 Jbeta primers. Clones were sequenced by immunoSEQ multiplex PCR, and TCRdb holds only the in-frame ones, with some missing. Of approximately 140,000 clones in the sample, roughly two thirds were seen once. The sample consisted of PBMCs. The receptors shown here come from a male donor in good health and CMV-seronegative.

This sequence joins TRBV5-1 and TRBJ1-1; a possible D gene is TRBD1 (6 bases). From germline, CDR1 is SGHRS and CDR2 YFSETQ. The V and J ends lost 2 bases and 4 bases respectively, with 12 bases between them. The CDR3 is 14 amino acids. CDR3: CASSFTGWGTEAFF. The DNA for the CDR3 is TGCGCCAGCAGCTTTACAGGGTGGGGCACTGAAGCTTTCTTT.

With regard to this clone: The same CDR3 is also encoded by other DNA sequences in this sample. V usage is TRBV5-6 and J usage is TRBJ2-5; D perhaps matches TRBD1 (6 bases). The V and J ends lost 2 bases and 1 base respectively, with 9 bases between them. The CDR3 spans 14 residues. CDR1 SGHDT and CDR2 YYEEEE come from the germline V gene. The CDR3 spells CASSLGQIQETQYF. The CDR3 coding sequence is TGTGCCAGCAGCTTAGGACAGATCCAAGAGACCCAGTACTTC.

The chain recombines TRBV2 with TRBJ2-3, with TRBD1 as a possible D gene (6 bases). This CDR3 is 14 amino acids long. The germline gives CDR1 SNHLY, CDR2 FYNNEI. The V gene lost 7 bases and the J gene lost 0 bases, with 11 bases spanning the gap. The CDR3 nucleotides read TGTGCCAGCAATATGGACAGAAGCACAGATACGCAGTATTTT. This translates into CASNMDRSTDTQYF.

The chain links TRBV5-1 to TRBJ2-1; 7 bases align to TRBD1. The CDR3 has 15 residues. CDR1 is SGHRS, CDR2 YFSETQ, per germline. V lost 5 bases to trimming and J lost 9 bases; unmatched junction nucleotides: 14. The chain's CDR3 is CASRVRYESGGEQFF. The DNA of the CDR3 is TGCGCCAGCAGAGTACGATATGAATCAGGGGGTGAGCAGTTCTTC.

The chain couples TRBV28 to TRBJ2-7; perhaps TRBD1 as D (5 bases). V shed 8 bases and J shed 2 bases, with 13 bases lying between them. CDR3 length: 13 amino acids. Per germline, CDR1 MDHEN and CDR2 SYDVKM. The CDR3 region has the DNA TGTGCCAGCGACAGCTCCGACACCTACGAGCAGTACTTC. Its protein product is CASDSSDTYEQYF.

This clone has only a few counts. This chain links TRBV9 with TRBJ2-3; 8 bases map to TRBD2. The germline gives CDR1 SGDLS, CDR2 YYNGEE. With 2 bases clipped from V and 8 bases from J, the junction kept 7 bases outside the gene matches. The CDR3 extends over 14 amino acids. The CDR3 DNA reads TGTGCCAGCAGCGTCGATGAGCGGGGGAGTACGCAGTATTTT. It encodes CASSVDERGSTQYF.

The chain links TRBV7-3 to TRBJ2-2; unclear D gene. V was shortened by 1 base and J by 1 base, with 7 bases between the two germline ends. From germline, CDR1 is SGHTA and CDR2 FQGTGA. CDR3 length: 15 amino acids. The CDR3 coding sequence is TGTGCCAGCAGCTTAAATTCAATGAACACCGGGGAGCTGTTTTTT. Its protein product is CASSLNSMNTGELFF. Full variable domain (rest looked up from reference TRBV7-3 and TRBJ2-2): GAGVSQTPSNKVTEKGKYVELRCDPISGHTALYWYRQSLGQGPEFLIYFQGTGAADDSGLPNDRFFAVRPEGSVSTLKIQRTERGDSAVYLCASSLNSMNTGELFFGEGSRLTVL.

In DNA, the CDR3 is TGTGCCAGCAGCTTAGAACCGAGGCGAGGGGGAGTCACTAACTATGGCTACACCTTC. It encodes CASSLEPRRGGVTNYGYTF. The rearrangement links TRBV13 to TRBJ1-2; a possible D gene is TRBD1 (6 bases). The CDR3 contains 19 residues. The germline V and J ends were trimmed by 1 base and 0 bases, with 21 bases remaining between them. Germline V gene data show CDR1 as PRHDT and CDR2 as FYEKMQ (reference sequence).

The V call is TRBV30, the J call TRBJ2-3; TRBD1 agrees at 10 bases. The germline V gene has CDR1 GTSNPN and CDR2 SVGIG (reference sequence). J lost 4 bases, V lost 3 bases, and 4 bases had no gene match. CDR3 length equals 14 residues. CDR3 coding DNA: TGTGCCTGGAGGCGGGACAGGGGTGCAGATACGCAGTATTTT. This sequence encodes CAWRRDRGADTQYF.

The chain is built from TRBV12-5 and TRBJ2-7, with a possible D match to TRBD2 (7 bases). Trimming pared 4 bases from V and 0 bases from J, leaving 13 bases between. Germline V CDR1 and CDR2: LGHNT, FRNRAP. The CDR3 length is 15 residues. CDR3 protein: CASGSPRGASYEQYF. As DNA, the CDR3 is TGTGCTAGTGGTTCCCCCCGGGGGGCCTCCTACGAGCAGTACTTC.

This chain uses TRBV13 with TRBJ1-1, with 7 positions matching TRBD1. CDR1 PRHDT and CDR2 FYEKMQ come from the germline V gene (reference sequence). Germline trimming cut 5 bases from V and 6 bases from J; bases unmatched to any gene: 6. The CDR3 extends over 13 amino acids. The CDR3 here is CASSPTGHPEAFF. For the CDR3, the DNA is TGTGCCAGCAGCCCGACAGGGCATCCTGAAGCTTTCTTT.

This clone was observed a few times. CDR3 residues: CASSVGTGGITEAFF. CDR3 in DNA: TGCGCCAGCAGCGTAGGGACAGGGGGCATCACTGAAGCTTTCTTT. The chain links TRBV5-1 to TRBJ1-1; 12 bases align to TRBD1. J lost 4 bases, V lost 4 bases, and 5 bases had no gene match. This CDR3 has 15 residues. Germline CDR1 is SGHRS and CDR2 is YFSETQ.

The rearrangement uses TRBV6-5 and TRBJ2-2; a weak D match, TRBD2 (7 bases). V lost 2 bases to trimming and J lost 7 bases, with 11 bases between them. This CDR3 region has 14 residues. Germline-derived CDR1 and CDR2 are MNHEY and SVGAGI. CDR3 bases: TGTGCCAGCAGTTACGGGGGGGCCGGCGGGGAGCTGTTTTTT. Its translation: CASSYGGAGGELFF.

This clone was counted only a few times. The rearrangement joins TRBV19 to TRBJ1-1; possible D gene TRBD1, 5 bases. This CDR3 region has 14 residues. V was pared by 3 bases and J by 0 bases, with 8 bases between. CDR1 and CDR2 (germline): LNHDA, SQIVND (reference sequence). The CDR3 nucleotides are TGTGCCAGTAGTATGGGGGGGATGAACACTGAAGCTTTCTTT. It yields the protein CASSMGGMNTEAFF. Looking up the rest from reference TRBV19 and TRBJ1-1 gives the full variable domain: DGGITQSPKYLFRKEGQNVTLSCEQNLNHDAMYWYRQDPGQGLRLIYYSQIVNDFQKGDIAEGYSVSREKKESFPLTVTSAQKNPTAFYLCASSMGGMNTEAFFGQGTRLTVV.

The chain carries TRBV19 and TRBJ2-5, with TRBD1 as a possible D gene (6 bases). Per germline, CDR1 LNHDA and CDR2 SQIVND (reference sequence). Trimming shortened V by 8 bases and J by 5 bases, and 12 bases separated the two germline ends. CDR3 size: 12 residues. The DNA of the CDR3 is TGTGCCAGTCAGGGGTCGGGGGAGACCCAGTACTTC. Protein: CASQGSGETQYF.

This clone occurred a few times. This sequence joins TRBV29-1 and TRBJ1-1, with D perhaps TRBD1 (6 bases). CDR1 is SQVTM, CDR2 ANQGSEA, per germline. V lost 2 bases, J lost 4 bases, and 11 bases lay in between. The CDR3 runs 13 residues. CDR3 loop: CSVELRGGTEAFF. In DNA, the CDR3 is TGCAGCGTTGAACTCCGAGGGGGCACTGAAGCTTTCTTT.

This clone was counted a single time. The chain links TRBV30 to TRBJ1-1, with 7 nucleotides matching TRBD1. V lost 8 bases to trimming and J lost 0 bases; unmatched junction nucleotides: 18. The CDR3 extends over 17 amino acids. Germline V gives CDR1 GTSNPN, CDR2 SVGIG (reference sequence). The CDR3 loop is CAQTLQSGTALNTEAFF. CDR3 DNA sequence: TGTGCCCAAACGCTCCAGTCAGGGACAGCCTTGAACACTGAAGCTTTCTTT.

In its sample, this clone was seen a few times. The CDR3 spells CASSQFWTGQETQYF. As DNA, the CDR3 is TGCGCCAGCAGCCAATTCTGGACAGGGCAAGAGACCCAGTACTTC. This rearrangement joins TRBV4-3 to TRBJ2-5, with 8 bases that match TRBD1. The CDR3 has 15 residues. The V gene end was trimmed by 2 bases and the J gene end by 2 bases; junction bases not matched to a gene: 4. CDR1 is LGHNA, CDR2 YSLEER, per germline.

The rearrangement uses TRBV5-1 and TRBJ2-3, with 8 bases lining up with TRBD1. V shed 0 bases, J shed 6 bases, and the junction held 6 bases outside the gene matches. The CDR3 contains 15 residues. Germline assignment: CDR1 SGHRS and CDR2 YFSETQ. CDR3 region: CASSLADREVDTQYF. The CDR3 DNA sequence: TGCGCCAGCAGCTTGGCGGACAGGGAGGTGGATACGCAGTATTTT.

V and J are TRBV19 and TRBJ2-1; 8 nucleotides line up with TRBD2. Germline-derived CDR1 and CDR2 are LNHDA and SQIVND (reference sequence). This CDR3 is 15 amino acids long. Germline trimming cut 2 bases from V and 5 bases from J; bases unmatched to any gene: 5. The CDR3 here is CASSISGGNHNEQFF. The DNA of the CDR3 is TGTGCCAGTAGTATAAGCGGGGGAAACCACAATGAGCAGTTCTTC. The full variable domain, its missing parts supplied by reference TRBV19 and TRBJ2-1, is DGGITQSPKYLFRKEGQNVTLSCEQNLNHDAMYWYRQDPGQGLRLIYYSQIVNDFQKGDIAEGYSVSREKKESFPLTVTSAQKNPTAFYLCASSISGGNHNEQFFGPGTRLTVL.

This clone was observed a single time. This chain joins TRBV19 and TRBJ1-5; TRBD1 is a possible D gene (5 bases). Germline V gives CDR1 LNHDA, CDR2 SQIVND (reference sequence). Trimming removed 1 base from V and 0 bases from J, with 10 bases in between. The CDR3 length is 16 residues. This CDR3 is CASSIVGGYSNQPQHF. Here the CDR3 DNA reads TGTGCCAGTAGTATAGTTGGGGGGTATAGCAATCAGCCCCAGCATTTT.

The rearrangement uses TRBV19 and TRBJ1-1; possibly TRBD1 for D (6 bases). This CDR3 spans 14 amino acids. Germline CDR1 LNHDA, CDR2 SQIVND (reference sequence). V lost 7 bases and J lost 4, with 16 bases in between. CDR3 protein: CASMRRGGGTEAFF. Here the CDR3 DNA reads TGTGCCAGTATGAGGAGGGGAGGGGGCACTGAAGCTTTCTTT.

This rearrangement joins TRBV5-1 to TRBJ2-5; 11 positions match TRBD2. This CDR3 spans 18 amino acids. Per the germline V gene, CDR1 is SGHRS and CDR2 is YFSETQ. Trimming took 1 base from V and 4 from J; bases not matched to a gene: 12. In DNA, the CDR3 is TGCGCCAGCAGCTTGTGGGGACGGCTAGCGGGGGGAGGAGAGACCCAGTACTTC. Translating gives CASSLWGRLAGGGETQYF.